This T cell receptor beta chain was sequenced for a study of T-cell reconstitution after alpha-beta-depleted transplantation in children (dated by TCRdb to 2016 to 2018). Background for the entire study: T-cell immune reconstitution after TCRalphabeta/CD19-depleted allogeneic hematopoietic cell transplantation in children was quantitatively tracked in the study by means of TCR repertoire profiling.

V is trimmed back by 2 bases and J by 6 bases, and the junction contains 10 bases that no gene match accounts for. The CDR3 covers 16 residues, taking in both the cysteine and the phenylalanine. Only the CDR3 portion is preserved as DNA: 48 bases, with reading frame beginning at the first base. For CDR1 and CDR2, the germline V gene lists SGHTA and FQGNSA. Library creation used PCR. Sequencing was performed on an Illumina HiSeq 2500. Molecular barcoding was employed in the preparation of TCR libraries, with unique molecular identifiers being used to normalize TCRbeta repertoire quantification. TCRdb redid the processing of the public reads, applying fastp at Q25 and MiXCR, and retained in-frame beta chains. Every distinct CDR3 protein forms one entry, paired with its most common genes and DNA. For this sample there are some 640,000 distinct CDR3 sequences; about 15% appear just once. The ten largest clonotypes hold about 1.1% of the sample.

As concerns this clonotype: It has no known antigen specificity. No quality values exist for individual bases; no much larger clone is one base distant.

This receptor was taken from a human donor who donated a stem cell graft to a child with acute myeloid leukemia. The chain uses TRBV7-2 and TRBJ1-2; 9 of the junction bases match TRBD1. Sequenced here: PBMCs from the stem cell graft donor, sampled from the stem cell graft. The DNA sequence follows: TGTGCCAGCAGCTTACCCCGGGACAGGGCCTCACATGGCTACACCTTC. It translates as CASSLPRDRASHGYTF.